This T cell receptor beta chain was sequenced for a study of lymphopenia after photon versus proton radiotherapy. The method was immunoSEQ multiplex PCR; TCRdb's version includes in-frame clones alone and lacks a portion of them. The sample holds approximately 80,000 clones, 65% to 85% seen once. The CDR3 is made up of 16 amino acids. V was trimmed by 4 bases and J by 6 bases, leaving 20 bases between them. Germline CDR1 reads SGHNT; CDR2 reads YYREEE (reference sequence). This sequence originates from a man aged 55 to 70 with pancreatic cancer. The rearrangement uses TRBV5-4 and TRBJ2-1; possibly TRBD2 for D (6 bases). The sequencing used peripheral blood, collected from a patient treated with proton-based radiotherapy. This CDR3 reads CASSPSGDPLSNEQFF. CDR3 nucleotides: TGTGCCAGCAGCCCATCGGGGGACCCCTTGAGCAATGAGCAGTTCTTC.